Sequencing of this T cell receptor beta chain was carried out in a study of cytomegalovirus exposure and HLA in healthy donors. Across the whole study: An earlier analysis found fewer than 120 million unique TCR beta sequences from 200 million or so T cells. Study findings and constraints: Later on, an analysis tied 15,000 to 20,000 TCR beta sequences to HLA alleles at 0.05 false discovery rate.

Points on this clone: Its antigen is unidentified.

This PCR relied on a set of 60 Vbeta primers and 13 Jbeta primers. Sequenced by immunoSEQ multiplex PCR; TCRdb stores in-frame clones only, minus some. In the table there are over 250,000 clones, roughly 70% of which are singletons. Germline V gene lookup returns CDR1 SNHLY and CDR2 FYNNEI. CDR3 size: 14 residues. Trimming took off 4 bases at V and 7 bases at J, with 13 bases between the two ends. Sequences were obtained from PBMCs. The rearrangement uses TRBV2 and TRBJ1-4; a possible D gene is TRBD1 (5 bases). This receptor was obtained from a female donor in good health and CMV-seronegative. The CDR3 loop reads CASSVDSYGEKLFF. CDR3 DNA: TGTGCCAGCAGTGTAGACAGCTACGGTGAAAAACTGTTTTTT.